What follows describes a single T cell receptor beta chain. Its antigen remains unidentified. This entry is derived from a study of CD8+ T cells in alopecia areata. Study context: By percentage of affected scalp area, the severity of treated patients was scored.

After isolation, RNA underwent reverse transcription to generate cDNA as the sequencing template. Assay: immunoSEQ multiplex PCR; the TCRdb copy retains only in-frame clones and omits some. The data hold 150,000 to 250,000 clones, with 50% to 60% observed a single time. Treatment indicated: oral pan-JAK inhibitor, 5-10 mg twice daily. CDR1 is SGHAT and CDR2 is FQNNGV in the germline V gene. V was clipped by 7 bases and J by 5 bases; unmatched bases: 12. This CDR3 spans 15 amino acids. Notes on the study in general: Patients shared TCRs less clearly than mice did, possibly owing to HLA.

The sequence came from a human donor with alopecia areata. The specimen was CD4+ T cells sorted from blood, collected at week 4, from a patient treated with tofacitinib. The chain is built from TRBV11-2 and TRBJ1-2; TRBD1 matches at 8 bases. The CDR3 DNA reads as TGTGCCAGCACGGCCAGTCCGGGACAGGCTTATGGCTACACCTTC. It is translated as CASTASPGQAYGYTF. Full variable domain (missing parts from reference TRBV11-2 and TRBJ1-2): EAGVAQSPRYKIIEKRQSVAFWCNPISGHATLYWYQQILGQGPKLLIQFQNNGVVDDSQLPKDRFSAERLKGVDSTLKIQPAKLEDSAVYLCASTASPGQAYGYTFGSGTRLTVV.